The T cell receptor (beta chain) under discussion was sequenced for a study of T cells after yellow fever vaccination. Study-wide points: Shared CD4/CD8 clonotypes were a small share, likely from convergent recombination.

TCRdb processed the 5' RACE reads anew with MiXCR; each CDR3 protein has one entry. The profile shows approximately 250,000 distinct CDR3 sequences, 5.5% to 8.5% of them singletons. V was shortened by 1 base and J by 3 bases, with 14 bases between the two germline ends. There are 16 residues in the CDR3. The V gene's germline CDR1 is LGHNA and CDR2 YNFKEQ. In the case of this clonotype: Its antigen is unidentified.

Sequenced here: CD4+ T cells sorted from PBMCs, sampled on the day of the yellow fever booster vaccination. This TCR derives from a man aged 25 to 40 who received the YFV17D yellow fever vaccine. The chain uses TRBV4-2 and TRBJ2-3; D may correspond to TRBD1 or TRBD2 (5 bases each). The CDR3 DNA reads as TGTGCCAGCAGCCAAGCGAGGGGCCAGAGGACAGATACGCAGTATTTT. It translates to CASSQARGQRTDTQYF.